Included here is one T cell receptor beta chain sequence, with context. Its antigen remains unknown. Germline loops: CDR1 SNHLY, CDR2 FYNNEI. V was trimmed by 8 bases and J by 5 bases, leaving 9 bases between them. The CDR3 consists of 11 residues. PCR was performed a second time for about 7 to 12 cycles using a sample-barcoded 5' primer and a J-beta primer mix. Researchers report that each sample yielded at least 3 million CDR3-containing paired-end reads. TCRdb redid the calling of the 5' RACE reads with MiXCR, one entry per CDR3 protein. Of some 1.8 million distinct CDR3 sequences detected, about two fifths appear once; the ten largest clones hold approximately 22%. The data originate from a study of blood T cells in healthy people across ages. Study-wide findings and caveats: Compared with aged donors, long-lived donors showed fewer expanded clones, suggesting selection.

Donors were healthy Caucasian individuals from Russia aged about 6 to 90. Each donor's blood draw was around 10 milliliters of peripheral blood. The sequence came from a human donor in good health. V gene TRBV2 combines with J gene TRBJ2-5, with TRBD2 as a possible D gene (5 bases). Sequencing was done on a sample of blood. CDR3 in amino acids: CASLASETQYF. CDR3 in DNA: TGTGCCAGCCTGGCTAGCGAGACCCAGTACTTC.